This TCR beta chain was captured by sequencing in a study of siplizumab effects on memory and regulatory T cells. Overall study findings and caveats: With siplizumab, mappable alloreactive CD4+ clones averaged around 70% Treg-derived, versus under 30% in controls. Proliferating siplizumab-cultured Tregs lacked confirmed suppressive function. In unstimulated cells, naive T cells appeared more diverse than memory T cells and seemed major alloresponse contributors.

The V segment lost 3 bases and the J segment 1 base; nucleotides outside the gene matches: 1. This CDR3 has 14 residues. The germline V gene encodes CDR1 SNHLY and CDR2 FYNNEI. TCRdb's table, derived via immunoSEQ multiplex PCR, lists solely in-frame clones and lacks some. This table has about 100,000 clones, around 90% appearing once. With regard to this clone: Its target is not known.

The TCR comes from a human donor in good health. Some clones in this sample may be carry-over from other donors' samples. The specimen was CD4+ T cells sorted from blood. This rearrangement joins TRBV2 to TRBJ1-1; 8 bases fit TRBD1. CDR3 region: CASSDRGRNTEAFF. The DNA for the CDR3 is TGTGCCAGCAGTGACAGGGGGCGGAACACTGAAGCTTTCTTT.